This T cell receptor (beta chain) was observed in a study of shared clonotypes between healthy human individuals (dated by TCRdb to about 2020). Study-wide context: The cohort comprised a couple of women and a few men aged 18 to 49 years. Per donor, three plates each were used for CD4 naive and CD4 memory, two for CD8 naive, and one for CD8 memory. To estimate repertoire size and how much clonotype sharing occurs between individuals, the study deeply sequenced the blood TCR repertoires of several healthy adults. Libraries were prepared and TCR repertoires were sequenced by different laboratories using diverse techniques, in order to increase sequencing depth and limit assay-specific biases. Each donor's leukapheresis produced roughly between roughly 0.9 and 9 billion PBMCs. What the authors observed across the whole study: The genetic and exposure-history diversity represented was limited by the small number of donors. Incomplete sequencing was indicated by rarefaction of sorted-subset datasets, despite the large sequencing depth. Based on pairwise subsampling, the degree of clonotype sharing among donors was expected to be affected by sequencing depth. Clonotypes shared by all four sorted-subset donors showed higher generation probabilities than non-shared clonotypes. When a handful of donors were compared, the shared fraction of clonotypes was about 5.4% for naive CD4, around 3.5% for naive CD8, 2% to 2.5% for memory CD4, and 0.4% for memory CD8. Naive subsets generally had larger estimated clonotype richness than memory subsets did. Sampling was restricted to blood, and TCR repertoires in tissues likely differ from the TCR repertoires found in blood.

The trim is 4 bases for V and 2 bases for J, with a gap of 10 bases between the germline ends. The germline V gene provides CDR1 LGHNA and CDR2 YSLEER. The CDR3 has 14 amino acids, counting the end cysteine and phenylalanine. Here the CDR3 DNA is all that survives: 42 bases in frame from base 1. Using the deep immunoSEQ assay, multiplex PCR amplified TCR CDR3 regions from genomic DNA. For each cell subset, the extracted genomic DNA was distributed evenly across all wells of several immunoSEQ 96-well plates, and each plate served as one replicate. For sorted subsets, each replicate PCR was loaded with around 220 ng genomic DNA, equivalent to 25,000 to 35,000 T cell genomes. Purified libraries were measured with a Qubit 3.0 fluorometer, size-checked on a Bioanalyzer 2100, and measured again with the KAPA Library Quantification kit. Every immunoSEQ 96-well plate was sequenced on a separate single-read 150-cycle Illumina NextSeq 550 flow cell. The published analysis was carried out like this. Because only junctional sequences without quality scores were contained in the immunoSEQ output, filtering matching that applied to full-length reads could not be performed. To assign V/J genes and CDR3, sequences were annotated using PyIR, a Python wrapper for IgBLAST v1.9, with IMGT germline references. Reads were filtered out if the reads had weak V/J assignments (E-value above 1e-6), no CDR3, stop codons, out-of-frame junctions, or ambiguous translated residues. V3J clonotypes were defined as sequences sharing an identical inferred V gene, J gene, and CDR3 amino acid sequence. To compute the percentage overlap between repertoires, the number of shared unique clonotypes was divided by the size of the smaller repertoire. Richness of each repertoire was evaluated using RTK rarefaction, the Chao1 estimator, and Recon v2.1 estimates of unobserved clonotypes. For all TCRbeta clonotypes obtained by the gDNA method from a few donors, generation probabilities were computed with OLGA. This is the immuneACCESS table as TCRdb keeps it, with only in-frame sequences that have V and J called. A part of the clones is gone; compared with another copy, unresolved V genes explain less than half, and the rest is unexplained. That table is the source of V, J and clone size, and D and trimming were worked out from the DNA. Here the sample has some 1 million clones; around 76% occur a single time. The biggest ten clones account for less than 1.5% of the sample.

The donors were healthy, HIV-negative adults who had no recently reported acute infections or vaccinations. Every donor was a Caucasian adult living in Nashville, Tennessee, USA. CD4+ T cells were enriched through magnetic negative selection, after which naive cells were positively selected on CD45RA and the remaining negative fraction served as the memory subset. After blood collection by leukapheresis, PBMCs were isolated using Ficoll-Histopaque density gradient centrifugation and then cryopreserved in the vapor phase of liquid nitrogen. Purity and quantity of every magnetically sorted T cell population were checked by analytical flow cytometry. Each sorted fraction had its genomic DNA isolated and then quantified by UV absorbance on a Nanodrop 2000c. Of note for this clone: This clone's antigen is unknown. Per-nucleotide qualities are absent, and no much larger clonotype sits a single base away.

This chain is built from TRBV4-3 and TRBJ2-3; too little of a D gene remains to name it. The source of this sequence is a man between 18 and 29 years old in good health. The sequencing input was memory CD4+ T cells sorted from blood. This specimen's cell subset or site label, interpreted: CD45RA-negative fraction. The sequenced DNA is TGCGCCAGCAGCCCCGGTGACAACACAGATACGCAGTATTTT. Translated, this gives CASSPGDNTDTQYF.